The 16 T cell receptor beta chains below were found in one sample sequenced in a study of T cell changes during pregnancy in multiple sclerosis. Sequenced by immunoSEQ multiplex PCR; TCRdb stores in-frame clones only, minus some. Of under 45,000 clones detected, roughly 93% appear once; the ten largest clones hold under 0.4%. The sequencing used CD4+ T cells from peripheral blood mononuclear cells, collected after pregnancy. The receptors originated from a female donor with multiple sclerosis, enrolled in a pregnancy study.

The chain employs TRBV4-2 and TRBJ1-1; 9 bases are a match to TRBD1. Germline lookup yields CDR1 LGHNA and CDR2 YNFKEQ. The junction had 5 bases not matched to a gene; V was cut back by 5 bases and J by 1 base. This CDR3 region has 15 residues. Here the CDR3 reads CASSKGGQGNTEAFF. Written as DNA, the CDR3 is TGTGCCAGCAGCAAGGGGGGACAGGGGAACACTGAAGCTTTCTTT.

The chain has TRBV7-9 and TRBJ1-2, with a weak D call TRBD1 (5 bases). This CDR3 spans 15 amino acids. Germline CDR1 SEHNR, CDR2 FQNEAQ (reference sequence). Trimming stripped 3 bases from V and 2 bases from J, with 13 bases between. The CDR3 sequence is CASSLLTGINYGYTF. The CDR3 coding sequence is TGTGCCAGCAGCTTGCTCACAGGAATAAACTATGGCTACACCTTC.

The sample holds one count of this clone. The chain carries TRBV9 and TRBJ2-3; TRBD2 matches 10 bases. There are 15 residues in the CDR3. After removal of 0 bases from V and 7 bases from J, the junction contained 5 bases not matched to a gene. Germline CDR1 reads SGDLS; CDR2 reads YYNGEE. CDR3 region: CASSVELAGMNTQYF. DNA for the CDR3: TGTGCCAGCAGCGTAGAACTAGCGGGGATGAATACGCAGTATTTT.

This chain uses TRBV27 with TRBJ1-3; 8 bases line up with TRBD1. Looked up from germline, CDR1 is MNHEY and CDR2 is SMNVEV (reference sequence). The CDR3 has 13 amino acids. V was pared by 4 bases and J by 9 bases, with 5 bases of the junction left unmatched. This CDR3 reads CASSSLTGATIYF. CDR3 coding DNA: TGTGCCAGCAGTTCTTTGACAGGGGCCACCATATATTTT.

This chain connects TRBV6-1 to TRBJ1-2; 12 bases are shared with TRBD1. V was pared by 4 bases and J by 3 bases, with 6 bases of the junction left unmatched. Germline values: CDR1 MNHNS, CDR2 SASEGT. This CDR3 region has 16 residues. The CDR3 here is CASSGGTGGFDYGYTF. CDR3 nucleotide sequence: TGTGCCAGCAGTGGTGGGACAGGGGGCTTTGACTATGGCTACACCTTC.

This chain uses TRBV7-2 with TRBJ2-5; 12 bases agree with TRBD1. Germline values: CDR1 SGHTA, CDR2 FQGNSA. CDR3 length: 15 amino acids. The V segment lost 5 bases and the J segment 4 bases; nucleotides outside the gene matches: 5. CDR3: CASSIPGQGAETQYF. CDR3 in DNA: TGTGCCAGCAGCATACCGGGACAGGGGGCAGAGACCCAGTACTTC.

The genes are TRBV7-2 and TRBJ1-2, with 7 bases aligning to TRBD1. This CDR3 comprises 14 residues. Losses at the gene ends were 5 bases for V and 4 bases for J; bases not matched to a gene: 7. The germline V gene encodes CDR1 SGHTA and CDR2 FQGNSA. The CDR3 spells CASSPGTALYGYTF. The CDR3 region has the DNA TGTGCCAGCAGCCCAGGGACAGCTCTCTATGGCTACACCTTC.

The V and J genes are TRBV5-1 and TRBJ1-1, with a possible D match to TRBD1 (5 bases). Per germline, CDR1 SGHRS and CDR2 YFSETQ. This CDR3 is 15 amino acids long. Between the trimmed V and J ends, which lost 0 bases and 1 base, there was a span of 10 bases. The CDR3, as DNA: TGCGCCAGCAGCTTGGCGACTGACAGGAACACTGAAGCTTTCTTT. Protein: CASSLATDRNTEAFF.

The J gene is TRBJ1-5, the V gene TRBV9; a weak D match, TRBD1 (6 bases). Germline loops: CDR1 SGDLS, CDR2 YYNGEE. Trimming took off 0 bases at V and 2 bases at J, with 18 bases between the two ends. CDR3 length: 18 amino acids. CDR3 sequence reads: CASSVVVRGTECNQPQHF. CDR3 sequence (DNA): TGTGCCAGCAGCGTAGTCGTTAGGGGGACGGAATGCAATCAGCCCCAGCATTTT.

V is TRBV6-5 and J is TRBJ1-4; D is undetermined. Trimming took off 6 bases at V and 6 bases at J, with 17 bases between the two ends. This CDR3 has 15 residues. Germline assignment: CDR1 MNHEY and CDR2 SVGAGI. CDR3 sequence reads: CASRVGIGRDEKLFF. As DNA, the CDR3 is TGTGCCAGCAGGGTCGGTATAGGGAGAGATGAAAAACTGTTTTTT.

V is TRBV4-1 and J is TRBJ1-5, with a weak D call TRBD1 (5 bases). There are 16 residues in the CDR3. Trimming removed 3 bases at V and 2 bases at J, with 14 bases between. The V gene's germline CDR1 is MGHRA and CDR2 YSYEKL. Here the CDR3 reads CASSHGQGPGNQPQHF. Here the CDR3 DNA reads TGCGCCAGCAGCCACGGTCAGGGTCCGGGCAATCAGCCCCAGCATTTT.

The chain uses TRBV9 and TRBJ1-1; no clear D. Germline V CDR1 and CDR2: SGDLS, YYNGEE. V was shortened by 4 bases and J by 6 bases, with 10 bases between the two germline ends. The length of the CDR3 is 12 residues. CDR3 nucleotide sequence: TGTGCCAGCAGCCCCCCCTCCGCTGAAGCTTTCTTT. Translated: CASSPPSAEAFF.

The chain joins TRBV7-6 to TRBJ2-4, with 9 bases aligning to TRBD1. The CDR3 totals 18 residues. V lost 1 base and J lost 1; bases outside the gene matches: 8. Per germline, CDR1 SGHVS and CDR2 FNYEAQ. CDR3 DNA sequence: TGTGCCAGCAGCTTAGGGGGACAGGGACTTCTGGCCAAAAACATTCAGTACTTC. The encoded protein is CASSLGGQGLLAKNIQYF.

The rearrangement links TRBV2 to TRBJ2-3; 13 bases map to TRBD2. This CDR3 is 15 amino acids long. CDR1 is SNHLY, CDR2 FYNNEI, per germline. V trimming: 6 bases; J trimming: 7 bases; junction bases outside the gene matches: 7. CDR3 coding DNA: TGTGCCAGCAGGCCGGGACTAGCGGGGAAGAATACGCAGTATTTT. It encodes CASRPGLAGKNTQYF.

The V gene is TRBV9, the J gene TRBJ1-1; unclear D gene. Looked up from germline, CDR1 is SGDLS and CDR2 is YYNGEE. Trimming cost V 0 bases and J 1 base, with 7 bases left between them. The CDR3 has 14 amino acids. CDR3 DNA sequence: TGTGCCAGCAGCGTAGCTTCGGGGAACACTGAAGCTTTCTTT. This encodes CASSVASGNTEAFF.

CDR3 in amino acids: CASSHDPGQIVYSNQPQHF. CDR3 bases: TGTGCCAGCAGTCATGATCCGGGACAGATAGTTTATAGCAATCAGCCCCAGCATTTT. The genes are TRBV5-5 and TRBJ1-5; 7 bases match TRBD1. CDR1 SGHKS and CDR2 YYEKEE come from the germline V gene (reference sequence). The V and J ends lost 5 bases and 0 bases, in that order; junction bases with no gene match: 17. CDR3 length equals 19 residues.